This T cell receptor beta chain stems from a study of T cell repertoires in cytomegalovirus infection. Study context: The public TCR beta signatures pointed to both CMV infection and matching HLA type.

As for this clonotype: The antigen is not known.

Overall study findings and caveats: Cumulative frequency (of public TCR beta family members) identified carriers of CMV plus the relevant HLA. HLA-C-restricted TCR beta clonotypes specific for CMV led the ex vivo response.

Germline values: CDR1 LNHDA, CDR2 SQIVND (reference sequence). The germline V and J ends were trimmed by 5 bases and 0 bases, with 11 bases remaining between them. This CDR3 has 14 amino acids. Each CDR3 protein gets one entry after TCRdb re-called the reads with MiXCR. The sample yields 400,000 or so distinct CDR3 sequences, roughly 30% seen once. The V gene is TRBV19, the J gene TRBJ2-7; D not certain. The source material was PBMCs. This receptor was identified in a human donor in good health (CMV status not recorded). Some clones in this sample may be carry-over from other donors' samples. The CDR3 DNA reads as TGTGCCAGTAGTCCTGCTATCAACTCCTACGAGCAGTACTTC. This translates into CASSPAINSYEQYF.